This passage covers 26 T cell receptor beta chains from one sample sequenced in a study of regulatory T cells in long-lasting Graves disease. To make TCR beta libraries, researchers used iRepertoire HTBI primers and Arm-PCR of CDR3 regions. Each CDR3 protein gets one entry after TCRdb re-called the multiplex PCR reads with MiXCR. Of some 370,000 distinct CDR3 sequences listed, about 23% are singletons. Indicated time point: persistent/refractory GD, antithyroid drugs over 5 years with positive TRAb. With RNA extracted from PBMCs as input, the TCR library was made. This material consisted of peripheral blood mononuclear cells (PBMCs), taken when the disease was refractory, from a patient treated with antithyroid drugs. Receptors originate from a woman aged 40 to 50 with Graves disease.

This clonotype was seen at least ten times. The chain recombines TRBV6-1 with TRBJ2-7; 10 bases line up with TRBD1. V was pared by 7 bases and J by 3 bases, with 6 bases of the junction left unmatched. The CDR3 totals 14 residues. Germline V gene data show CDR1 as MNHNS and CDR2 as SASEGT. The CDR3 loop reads CASTRRTGGYEQYF. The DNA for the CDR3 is TGTGCCAGCACCCGCCGGACAGGGGGCTACGAGCAGTACTTC.

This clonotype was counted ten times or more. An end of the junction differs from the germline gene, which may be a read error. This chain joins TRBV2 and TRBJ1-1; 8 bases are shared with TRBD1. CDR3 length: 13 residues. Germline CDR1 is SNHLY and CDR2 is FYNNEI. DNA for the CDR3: TGTGCCAGCAGCGAAGACAGGGGTTCTGAAGCTTTCTTT. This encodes CASSEDRGSEAFF.

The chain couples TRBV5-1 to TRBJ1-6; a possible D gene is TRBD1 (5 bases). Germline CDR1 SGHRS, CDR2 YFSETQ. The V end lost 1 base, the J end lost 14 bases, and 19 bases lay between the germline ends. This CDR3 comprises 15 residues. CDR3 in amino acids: CASSLSDGTRMTLHF. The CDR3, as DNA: TGCGCCAGCAGCTTGTCCGACGGGACCCGGATGACCCTCCACTTT.

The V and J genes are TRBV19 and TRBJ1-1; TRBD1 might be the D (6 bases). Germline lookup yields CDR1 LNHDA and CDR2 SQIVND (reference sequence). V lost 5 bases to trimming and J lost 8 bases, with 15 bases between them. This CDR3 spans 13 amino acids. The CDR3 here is CASSATGHSEAFF. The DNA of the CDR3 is TGTGCCAGTAGTGCGACGGGACACTCGGAAGCTTTCTTT. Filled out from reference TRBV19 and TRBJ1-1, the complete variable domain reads DGGITQSPKYLFRKEGQNVTLSCEQNLNHDAMYWYRQDPGQGLRLIYYSQIVNDFQKGDIAEGYSVSREKKESFPLTVTSAQKNPTAFYLCASSATGHSEAFFGQGTRLTVV.

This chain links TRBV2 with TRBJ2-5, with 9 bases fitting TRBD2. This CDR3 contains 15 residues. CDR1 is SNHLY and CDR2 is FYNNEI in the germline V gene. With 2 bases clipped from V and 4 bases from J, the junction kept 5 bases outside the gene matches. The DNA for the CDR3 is TGTGCCAGCAGTGAATTAGCGGGAGAGTTAGAGACCCAGTACTTC. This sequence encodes CASSELAGELETQYF.

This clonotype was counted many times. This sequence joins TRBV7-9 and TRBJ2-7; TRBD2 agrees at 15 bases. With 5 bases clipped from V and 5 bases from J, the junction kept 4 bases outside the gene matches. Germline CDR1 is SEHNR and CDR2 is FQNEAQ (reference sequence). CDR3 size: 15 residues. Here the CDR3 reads CASSTGLAGGHEQYF. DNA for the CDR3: TGTGCCAGCAGCACTGGACTAGCGGGAGGGCACGAGCAGTACTTC.

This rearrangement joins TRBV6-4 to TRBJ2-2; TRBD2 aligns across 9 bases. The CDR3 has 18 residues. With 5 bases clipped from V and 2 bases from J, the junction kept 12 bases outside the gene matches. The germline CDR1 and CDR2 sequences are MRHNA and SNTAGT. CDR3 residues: CASSSRLAGTLNTGELFF. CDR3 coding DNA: TGTGCCAGCAGTAGCCGCCTAGCGGGAACCCTAAACACCGGGGAGCTGTTTTTT.

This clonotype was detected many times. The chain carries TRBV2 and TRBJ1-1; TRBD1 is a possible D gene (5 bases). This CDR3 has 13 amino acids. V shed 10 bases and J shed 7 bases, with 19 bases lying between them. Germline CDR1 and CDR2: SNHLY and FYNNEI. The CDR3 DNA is TGTGCCACCTCGGCGAGGGGTGGGTTTGAAGCTTTCTTT. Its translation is CATSARGGFEAFF. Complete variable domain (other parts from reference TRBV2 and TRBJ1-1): EPEVTQTPSHQVTQMGQEVILRCVPISNHLYFYWYRQILGQKVEFLVSFYNNEISEKSEIFDDQFSVERPDGSNFTLKIRSTKLEDSAMYFCATSARGGFEAFFGQGTRLTVV.

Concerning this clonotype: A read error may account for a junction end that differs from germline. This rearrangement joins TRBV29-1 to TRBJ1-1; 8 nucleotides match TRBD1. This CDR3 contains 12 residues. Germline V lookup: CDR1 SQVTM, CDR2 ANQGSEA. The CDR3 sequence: CSVSGGVSEVFF. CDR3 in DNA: TGCAGCGTTTCAGGGGGCGTGTCTGAAGTTTTCTTT.

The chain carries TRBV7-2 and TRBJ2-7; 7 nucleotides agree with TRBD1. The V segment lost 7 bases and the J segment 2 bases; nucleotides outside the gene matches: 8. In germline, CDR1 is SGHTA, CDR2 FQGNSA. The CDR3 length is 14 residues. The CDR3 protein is CASTPRGSTYEQYF. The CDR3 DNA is TGTGCCAGCACCCCCAGGGGGTCGACCTACGAGCAGTACTTC.

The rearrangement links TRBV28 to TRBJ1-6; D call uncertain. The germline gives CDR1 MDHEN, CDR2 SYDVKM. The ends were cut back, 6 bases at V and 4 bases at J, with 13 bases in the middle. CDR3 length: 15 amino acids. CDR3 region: CASSRPGGYNSPLHF. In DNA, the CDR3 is TGTGCCAGCAGCCGACCGGGTGGGTATAATTCACCCCTCCACTTT.

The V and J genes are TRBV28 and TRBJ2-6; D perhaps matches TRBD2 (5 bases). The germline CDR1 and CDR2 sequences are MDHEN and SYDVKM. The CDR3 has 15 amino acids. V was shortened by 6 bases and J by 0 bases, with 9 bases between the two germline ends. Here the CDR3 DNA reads TGTGCCAGCAGCGCCGGACTCTCTGGGGCCAACGTCCTGACTTTC. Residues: CASSAGLSGANVLTF. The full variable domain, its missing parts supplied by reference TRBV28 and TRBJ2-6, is DVKVTQSSRYLVKRTGEKVFLECVQDMDHENMFWYRQDPGLGLRLIYFSYDVKMKEKGDIPEGYSVSREKKERFSLILESASTNQTSMYLCASSAGLSGANVLTFGAGSRLTVL.

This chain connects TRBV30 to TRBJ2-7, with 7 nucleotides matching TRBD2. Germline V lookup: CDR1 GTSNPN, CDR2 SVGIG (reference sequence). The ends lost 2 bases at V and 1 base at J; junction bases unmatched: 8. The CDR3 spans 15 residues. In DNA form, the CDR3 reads TGTGCCTGGAGTCCTCTTAGCGGGCGATCCTACGAGCAGTACTTC. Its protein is CAWSPLSGRSYEQYF.

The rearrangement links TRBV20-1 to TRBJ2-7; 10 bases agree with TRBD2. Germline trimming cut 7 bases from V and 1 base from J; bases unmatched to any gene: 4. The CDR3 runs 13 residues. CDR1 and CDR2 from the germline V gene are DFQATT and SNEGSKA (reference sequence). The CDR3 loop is CSGIAGGSYEQYF. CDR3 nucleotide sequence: TGCAGTGGTATAGCGGGAGGATCCTACGAGCAGTACTTC.

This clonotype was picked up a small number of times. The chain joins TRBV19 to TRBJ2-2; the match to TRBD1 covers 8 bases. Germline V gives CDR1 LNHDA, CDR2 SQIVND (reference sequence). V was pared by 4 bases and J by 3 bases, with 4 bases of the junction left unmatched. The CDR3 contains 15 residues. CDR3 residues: CASSKGQGYTGELFF. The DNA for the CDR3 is TGTGCCAGTAGTAAAGGACAGGGATACACCGGGGAGCTGTTTTTT. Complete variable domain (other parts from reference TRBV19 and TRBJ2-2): DGGITQSPKYLFRKEGQNVTLSCEQNLNHDAMYWYRQDPGQGLRLIYYSQIVNDFQKGDIAEGYSVSREKKESFPLTVTSAQKNPTAFYLCASSKGQGYTGELFFGEGSRLTVL.

CDR3 protein: CASSWAGTGDSHEQYF. CDR3 coding DNA: TGTGCCAGCAGCTGGGCCGGGACAGGGGACAGTCACGAGCAGTACTTC. V is TRBV11-2 and J is TRBJ2-7; 10 bases agree with TRBD1. CDR1 is SGHAT and CDR2 is FQNNGV in the germline V gene. The CDR3 is 16 residues long. After removal of 4 bases from V and 5 bases from J, the junction contained 11 bases not matched to a gene.

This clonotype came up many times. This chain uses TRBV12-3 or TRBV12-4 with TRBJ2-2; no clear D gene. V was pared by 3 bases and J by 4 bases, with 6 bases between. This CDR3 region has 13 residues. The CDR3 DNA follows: TGTGCCAGCAGTTTGTTCGCCACCGGGGAGCTGTTTTTT. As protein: CASSLFATGELFF.

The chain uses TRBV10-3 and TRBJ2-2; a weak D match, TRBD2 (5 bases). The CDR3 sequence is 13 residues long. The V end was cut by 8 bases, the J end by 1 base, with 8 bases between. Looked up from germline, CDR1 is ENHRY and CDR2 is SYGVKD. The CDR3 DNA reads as TGTGCCATCGATGAGGGGAACACCGGGGAGCTGTTTTTT. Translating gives CAIDEGNTGELFF.

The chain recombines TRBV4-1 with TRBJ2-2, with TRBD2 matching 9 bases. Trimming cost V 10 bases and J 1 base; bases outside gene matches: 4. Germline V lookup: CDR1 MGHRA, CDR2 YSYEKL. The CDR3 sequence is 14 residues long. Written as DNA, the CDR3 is TGCGCCACCCGACTAGCGGTGAACACCGGGGAGCTGTTTTTT. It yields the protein CATRLAVNTGELFF.

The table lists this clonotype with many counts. CDR3 in DNA: TGTGCCAGCAGTATAACTGAGAATGAAAAACTGTTTTTT. Translated, it gives CASSITENEKLFF. The chain has TRBV2 and TRBJ1-4; no clear D. Germline lookup yields CDR1 SNHLY and CDR2 FYNNEI. This CDR3 comprises 13 residues. Trimming removed 5 bases at V and 5 bases at J, with 9 bases between.

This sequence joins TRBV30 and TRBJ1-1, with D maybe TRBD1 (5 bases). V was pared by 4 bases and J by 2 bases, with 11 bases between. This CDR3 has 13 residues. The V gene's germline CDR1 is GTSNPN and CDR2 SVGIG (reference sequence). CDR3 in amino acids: CAWTKGINTEAFF. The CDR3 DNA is TGTGCCTGGACAAAGGGGATTAACACTGAAGCTTTCTTT. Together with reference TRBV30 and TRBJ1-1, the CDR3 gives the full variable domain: SQTIHQWPATLVQPVGSPLSLECTVEGTSNPNLYWYRQAAGRGLQLLFYSVGIGQISSEVPQNLSASRPQDRQFILSSKKLLLSDSGFYLCAWTKGINTEAFFGQGTRLTVV.

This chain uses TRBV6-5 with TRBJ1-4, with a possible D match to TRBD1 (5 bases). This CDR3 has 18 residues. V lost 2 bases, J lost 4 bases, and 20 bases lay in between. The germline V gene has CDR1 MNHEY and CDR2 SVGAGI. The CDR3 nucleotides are TGTGCCAGCAGTTACCGATCCGCTTCGAGGGGCCGTAATGAAAAACTGTTTTTT. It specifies CASSYRSASRGRNEKLFF.

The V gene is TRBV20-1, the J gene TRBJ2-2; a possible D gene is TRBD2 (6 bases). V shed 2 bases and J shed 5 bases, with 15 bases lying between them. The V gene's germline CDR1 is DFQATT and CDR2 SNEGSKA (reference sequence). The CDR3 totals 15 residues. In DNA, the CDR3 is TGCAGTGCTAGACCTCGGGGGAGGTTGACCGGGGAGCTGTTTTTT. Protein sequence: CSARPRGRLTGELFF.

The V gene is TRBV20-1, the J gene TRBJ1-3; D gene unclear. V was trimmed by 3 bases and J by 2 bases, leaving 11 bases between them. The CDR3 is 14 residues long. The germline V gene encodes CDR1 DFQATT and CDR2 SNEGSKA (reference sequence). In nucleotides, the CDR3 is TGCAGTGCTAGCTCCAGGCGCCCTGGAAACACCATATATTTT. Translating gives CSASSRRPGNTIYF.

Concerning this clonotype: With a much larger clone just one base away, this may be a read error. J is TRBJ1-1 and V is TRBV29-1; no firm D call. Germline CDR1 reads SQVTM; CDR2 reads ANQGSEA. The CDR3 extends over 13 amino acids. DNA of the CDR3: TGCAGCGAAACACGACACCTGAACGCTGAAGCTTTCTTT. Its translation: CSETRHLNAEAFF.

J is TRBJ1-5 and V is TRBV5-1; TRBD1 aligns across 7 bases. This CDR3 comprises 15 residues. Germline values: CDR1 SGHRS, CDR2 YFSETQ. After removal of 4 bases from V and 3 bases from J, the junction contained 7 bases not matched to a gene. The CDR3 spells CASSLTGDFNQPQHF. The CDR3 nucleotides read TGCGCCAGCAGCCTTACAGGGGATTTCAATCAGCCCCAGCATTTT.